A single sample is the source of the 32 T cell receptor beta chains below, sequenced in a study of T cells after yellow fever vaccination. A single record per CDR3 protein comes from TCRdb applying MiXCR to the 5' RACE reads. This sample yields fewer than 400,000 distinct CDR3 sequences, of which approximately 5.7% are seen a single time; around 16% belongs to the top ten. The specimen was PBMCs, collected 5 days after the yellow fever booster vaccination. Receptors were obtained from a young man who received the YFV17D yellow fever vaccine.

Many counts were recorded for this clonotype. V gene TRBV20-1 combines with J gene TRBJ2-1, with no clear D. The germline gives CDR1 DFQATT, CDR2 SNEGSKA (reference sequence). V shed 3 bases and J shed 4 bases, with 4 bases lying between them. CDR3 length: 11 residues. The DNA of the CDR3 is TGCAGTGCTAGGCAATACAATGAGCAGTTCTTC. Translating it yields CSARQYNEQFF.

This clonotype was picked up many times. J is TRBJ1-5 and V is TRBV20-1, with 8 bases aligning to TRBD1. CDR1 and CDR2 (germline): DFQATT, SNEGSKA (reference sequence). This CDR3 contains 14 residues. Trimming took 4 bases from V and 7 from J; bases not matched to a gene: 9. In DNA form, the CDR3 reads TGCAGTGCTAAGGGACAGGAGATACGCCAGCCCCAGCATTTT. This gives the protein CSAKGQEIRQPQHF.

In this sample, this clonotype turned up many times. CDR3 sequence reads: CASSLGALTYEQYF. In nucleotides, the CDR3 is TGCGCCAGCAGCTTGGGGGCCTTAACCTACGAGCAGTACTTC. The J gene is TRBJ2-7, the V gene TRBV5-1; D ambiguous. This CDR3 is built from 14 residues. V lost 0 bases and J lost 2, with 9 bases in between. Germline V gene lookup returns CDR1 SGHRS and CDR2 YFSETQ. Combining the CDR3 with reference TRBV5-1 and TRBJ2-7 gives the whole variable domain KAGVTQTPRYLIKTRGQQVTLSCSPISGHRSVSWYQQTPGQGLQFLFEYFSETQRNKGNFPGRFSGRQFSNSRSEMNVSTLELGDSALYLCASSLGALTYEQYFGPGTRLTVT.

The chain has TRBV20-1 and TRBJ1-3; 10 nucleotides align to TRBD1. CDR3 length: 16 amino acids. Germline CDR1 reads DFQATT; CDR2 reads SNEGSKA (reference sequence). The V and J ends lost 3 bases and 0 bases, in that order; junction bases with no gene match: 5. The CDR3 coding sequence is TGCAGTGCTAGGGGACAGGGGACGAGCTCTGGAAACACCATATATTTT. This encodes CSARGQGTSSGNTIYF.

This clonotype was seen at least ten times. The chain joins TRBV28 to TRBJ1-2; D not certain. The germline V gene has CDR1 MDHEN and CDR2 SYDVKM. This CDR3 has 14 amino acids. Trimming took off 1 base at V and 3 bases at J, with 9 bases between the two ends. This CDR3 is CASSLYRNHYGYTF. CDR3 nucleotide sequence: TGTGCCAGCAGTTTATACCGCAACCACTATGGCTACACCTTC.

This clonotype has at least ten counts. The chain links TRBV28 to TRBJ2-7; 8 bases align to TRBD2. CDR3 length: 19 residues. CDR1 MDHEN and CDR2 SYDVKM come from the germline V gene. The V and J ends lost 4 bases and 1 base, in that order; junction bases with no gene match: 18. The CDR3 DNA is TGTGCCAGCAGTTCCCCCCAGGGCGGGAGGCCCGGAAATTCCTACGAGCAGTACTTC. Translated: CASSSPQGGRPGNSYEQYF.

This clonotype was seen ten or more times. The rearrangement joins TRBV5-1 to TRBJ2-5, with TRBD2 identical over 13 bases. Unmatched junction bases numbered 3, after V lost 3 bases and J lost 4 bases. The CDR3 is 15 amino acids. Germline loops: CDR1 SGHRS, CDR2 YFSETQ. The CDR3 loop is CASSSGLAGAETQYF. The CDR3 DNA reads TGCGCCAGCAGCTCTGGACTAGCGGGAGCAGAGACCCAGTACTTC.

This clonotype came up many times. V usage is TRBV5-1 and J usage is TRBJ2-5, with TRBD1 matching 11 bases. Germline assignment: CDR1 SGHRS and CDR2 YFSETQ. The CDR3 covers 16 residues. V lost 3 bases and J lost 4; bases outside the gene matches: 8. The CDR3 DNA reads TGCGCCAGCAGCTGGGAGACCGGGACAGGGGGAGAGACCCAGTACTTC. It yields the protein CASSWETGTGGETQYF.

There are many counts of this clonotype. This rearrangement joins TRBV7-3 to TRBJ2-1; D assignment may be TRBD1 or TRBD2 (5 bases each). Looked up from germline, CDR1 is SGHTA and CDR2 is FQGTGA. V dropped 5 bases and J dropped 5 bases, with 13 bases sitting between them. The CDR3 sequence is 14 residues long. The CDR3 spells CASSTTGPNNEQFF. The CDR3 DNA sequence: TGTGCCAGCAGCACAACGGGACCCAACAATGAGCAGTTCTTC.

This clonotype appeared many times. This chain uses TRBV29-1 with TRBJ2-1; D ambiguous. V was pared by 7 bases and J by 10 bases, with 17 bases between. Germline CDR1 reads SQVTM; CDR2 reads ANQGSEA. The CDR3 has 12 amino acids. The chain's CDR3 is CSALRSEEEQFF. Written as DNA, the CDR3 is TGCAGCGCGTTGAGGAGCGAGGAAGAGCAGTTCTTC.

The chain has TRBV5-1 and TRBJ2-7, with 11 bases fitting TRBD2. The CDR3 runs to 16 residues. J gave up 3 bases and V 3 bases, and 8 bases lay outside the gene matches. Germline values: CDR1 SGHRS, CDR2 YFSETQ. The CDR3 nucleotides are TGCGCCAGCAGCTCATCCACTAGCGGGAGACGCTACGAGCAGTACTTC. This translates into CASSSSTSGRRYEQYF.

Ten or more counts support this clonotype. This chain uses TRBV6-6 with TRBJ2-1; tentative D call: TRBD2 (5 bases). V was cut by 8 bases and J by 5 bases, with 10 bases left in between. Germline assignment: CDR1 MNHNY and CDR2 SVGAGI (reference sequence). CDR3 length: 12 amino acids. DNA of the CDR3: TGTGCCAGCGGCACTAGTCACAATGAGCAGTTCTTC. Protein product: CASGTSHNEQFF.

This clonotype was seen a handful of times. The chain is built from TRBV7-8 and TRBJ2-2; 10 nucleotides match TRBD1. Germline CDR1 reads SGHVS; CDR2 reads FQNEAQ. There are 17 residues in the CDR3. The V gene end was trimmed by 4 bases and the J gene end by 6 bases; junction bases not matched to a gene: 11. The CDR3 loop is CASSSPPGQGLPGELFF. CDR3 bases: TGTGCCAGCAGCTCCCCACCGGGACAGGGGTTGCCCGGGGAGCTGTTTTTT.

This clonotype was found many times. The rearrangement uses TRBV7-3 and TRBJ2-3; the match to TRBD2 covers 7 bases. This CDR3 region has 15 residues. CDR1 is SGHTA, CDR2 FQGTGA, per germline. Trimming at V came to 1 base and at J to 5 bases, leaving 6 bases not matched to a gene. The CDR3 protein is CASSLIGGRKDTQYF. The CDR3 region has the DNA TGTGCCAGCAGCTTAATTGGCGGGAGAAAAGATACGCAGTATTTT.

There are a few counts of this clonotype. The rearrangement links TRBV27 to TRBJ1-5, with D perhaps matching TRBD1 (6 bases). Trimming took off 6 bases at V and 4 bases at J, with 16 bases between the two ends. CDR3 length: 15 amino acids. Germline CDR1 and CDR2: MNHEY and SMNVEV (reference sequence). The CDR3: CASSSTGSGNQPQHF. The CDR3 DNA sequence: TGTGCCAGCAGCTCAACAGGGTCGGGGAATCAGCCCCAGCATTTT.

This clonotype was seen a handful of times. V is TRBV20-1 and J is TRBJ2-7; tentatively, D is TRBD1 or TRBD2 (5 bases each). Germline CDR1 reads DFQATT; CDR2 reads SNEGSKA (reference sequence). This CDR3 comprises 17 residues. V was pared by 0 bases and J by 2 bases, with 20 bases between. The CDR3 DNA is TGCAGTGCTAGAGAGGGACGCCTTGGGGCCTCAACCTACGAGCAGTACTTC. This codes for CSAREGRLGASTYEQYF.

Ten or more counts support this clonotype. V usage is TRBV20-1 and J usage is TRBJ2-2, with D possibly matching TRBD2 (5 bases). V lost 5 bases and J lost 2, with 12 bases in between. CDR3 size: 14 residues. Per the germline V gene, CDR1 is DFQATT and CDR2 is SNEGSKA (reference sequence). CDR3 protein: CSAGSGFNTGELFF. CDR3 nucleotides: TGCAGTGCTGGGAGCGGATTTAACACCGGGGAGCTGTTTTTT.

This clonotype was seen a few times. The rearrangement joins TRBV7-8 to TRBJ2-5; D perhaps matches TRBD1 (6 bases). The CDR3 extends over 14 amino acids. Trimming removed 4 bases at V and 5 bases at J, with 14 bases between. CDR1 is SGHVS, CDR2 FQNEAQ, per germline. This CDR3 is CASSSGEFWETQYF. The CDR3 region has the DNA TGTGCCAGCAGCTCAGGGGAGTTTTGGGAGACCCAGTACTTC.

This clonotype was detected many times. V is TRBV27 and J is TRBJ2-3; D not resolved. CDR1 is MNHEY, CDR2 SMNVEV, per germline (reference sequence). Trimming pared 1 base from V and 2 bases from J, leaving 10 bases between. This CDR3 contains 15 residues. As DNA, the CDR3 is TGTGCCAGCAGTTTATGGTGGCCTCACACAGATACGCAGTATTTT. Translation: CASSLWWPHTDTQYF.

At least ten counts were recorded for this clonotype. The J gene is TRBJ2-3, the V gene TRBV2; D unresolved. Trimming took off 9 bases at V and 3 bases at J, with 13 bases between the two ends. The CDR3 covers 13 residues. CDR1 is SNHLY, CDR2 FYNNEI, per germline. This CDR3 reads CASTSEQTDTQYF. CDR3 DNA sequence: TGTGCCAGTACCTCTGAGCAAACAGATACGCAGTATTTT. Combining the CDR3 with reference TRBV2 and TRBJ2-3 gives the whole variable domain EPEVTQTPSHQVTQMGQEVILRCVPISNHLYFYWYRQILGQKVEFLVSFYNNEISEKSEIFDDQFSVERPDGSNFTLKIRSTKLEDSAMYFCASTSEQTDTQYFGPGTRLTVL.

Many counts were recorded for this clonotype. One junction end disagrees with the germline gene, perhaps due to a read error. CDR3: CASSFRGGSTGF. As DNA, the CDR3 is TGTGCCAGCAGTTTTCGGGGCGGTTCTACTGGTTTC. The rearrangement joins TRBV12-3 or TRBV12-4 to TRBJ2-1; the D gene could be TRBD1 or TRBD2 (5 bases each). The CDR3 runs to 12 residues.

This clonotype was recorded many times. The V gene is TRBV5-4, the J gene TRBJ2-5, with a weak D call TRBD2 (6 bases). CDR3 length equals 14 residues. CDR1 SGHNT and CDR2 YYREEE come from the germline V gene (reference sequence). Trimming pared 2 bases from V and 2 bases from J, leaving 10 bases between. The CDR3 nucleotides read TGTGCCAGCAGCTTAGGACTATCTCAAGAGACCCAGTACTTC. Its protein is CASSLGLSQETQYF.

This clonotype was observed a few times. The chain carries TRBV2 and TRBJ2-7, with a weak D call TRBD1 (6 bases). V lost 7 bases to trimming and J lost 0 bases, with 13 bases between them. The germline V gene has CDR1 SNHLY and CDR2 FYNNEI. This CDR3 is built from 14 residues. Written as DNA, the CDR3 is TGTGCCAGCATGTCGACAGGAAGCTCCTACGAGCAGTACTTC. It is translated as CASMSTGSSYEQYF. Supplemented by reference TRBV2 and TRBJ2-7, the full variable domain reads EPEVTQTPSHQVTQMGQEVILRCVPISNHLYFYWYRQILGQKVEFLVSFYNNEISEKSEIFDDQFSVERPDGSNFTLKIRSTKLEDSAMYFCASMSTGSSYEQYFGPGTRLTVT.

This clonotype was counted between two and nine times. The chain joins TRBV20-1 to TRBJ2-3; tentatively, D is TRBD2 (5 bases). This CDR3 is built from 14 residues. Looked up from germline, CDR1 is DFQATT and CDR2 is SNEGSKA (reference sequence). The V gene lost 6 bases and the J gene lost 7 bases, with 20 bases spanning the gap. Here the CDR3 DNA reads TGCAGTGCCATTTCCCGGGAACCTATTTATACGCAGTATTTT. Translation gives CSAISREPIYTQYF.

This clonotype was picked up a small number of times. The chain couples TRBV2 to TRBJ2-1, with D perhaps being TRBD1 or TRBD2 (5 bases each). From germline, CDR1 is SNHLY and CDR2 FYNNEI. The CDR3 length is 16 residues. The germline V and J ends were trimmed by 4 bases and 9 bases, with 22 bases remaining between them. The DNA of the CDR3 is TGTGCCAGCAGTGGAATATCCGGGACCGCGACGTCTGAGCAGTTCTTC. Residues: CASSGISGTATSEQFF. The variable domain in full, completed from reference TRBV2 and TRBJ2-1, reads EPEVTQTPSHQVTQMGQEVILRCVPISNHLYFYWYRQILGQKVEFLVSFYNNEISEKSEIFDDQFSVERPDGSNFTLKIRSTKLEDSAMYFCASSGISGTATSEQFFGPGTRLTVL.

A few counts support this clonotype. V and J are TRBV20-1 and TRBJ2-1; 8 bases map to TRBD1. Unmatched junction bases numbered 6, after V lost 6 bases and J lost 8 bases. Germline lookup yields CDR1 DFQATT and CDR2 SNEGSKA (reference sequence). This CDR3 contains 12 residues. The CDR3 DNA is TGCAGTGCGTCGGACAGGGTCGATGAGCAGTTCTTC. Translation gives CSASDRVDEQFF.

This chain's CDR3 is CASSPTRSGNTIYF. The CDR3 DNA reads TGTGCCAGCTCCCCGACAAGATCTGGAAACACCATATATTTT. This chain joins TRBV18 and TRBJ1-3; D not resolved. The CDR3 is 14 residues long. Germline CDR1 reads KGHSH; CDR2 reads LQKENI. V lost 6 bases to trimming and J lost 1 base, with 10 bases between them.

This clonotype has a count of ten or more. The genes are TRBV3-1 and TRBJ1-2; no definite D call. CDR3 length: 14 residues. Trimming took 5 bases from V and 5 from J, leaving 15 bases between them. From germline, CDR1 is LGHDT and CDR2 YNNKEL (reference sequence). CDR3 sequence reads: CASSEGRILYGYTF. DNA for the CDR3: TGTGCCAGCAGCGAAGGACGGATCCTTTATGGCTACACCTTC. The variable domain in full, with the rest retrieved from reference TRBV3-1 and TRBJ1-2, is DTAVSQTPKYLVTQMGNDKSIKCEQNLGHDTMYWYKQDSKKFLKIMFSYNNKELIINETVPNRFSPKSPDKAHLNLHINSLELGDSAVYFCASSEGRILYGYTFGSGTRLTVV.

This chain connects TRBV29-1 to TRBJ1-4; D may be TRBD1 (5 bases). Germline V gives CDR1 SQVTM, CDR2 ANQGSEA. Trimming removed 3 bases from V and 5 bases from J, with 7 bases in between. CDR3 length: 12 amino acids. In DNA form, the CDR3 reads TGCAGCGTTGAGGGGCCGAATGAAAAACTGTTTTTT. This codes for CSVEGPNEKLFF. Full variable domain (rest looked up from reference TRBV29-1 and TRBJ1-4): SAVISQKPSRDICQRGTSLTIQCQVDSQVTMMFWYRQQPGQSLTLIATANQGSEATYESGFVIDKFPISRPNLTFSTLTVSNMSPEDSSIYLCSVEGPNEKLFFGSGTQLSVL.

This clonotype was observed many times. V and J are TRBV3-1 and TRBJ1-5; D not resolved. This CDR3 is 14 amino acids long. CDR1 is LGHDT, CDR2 YNNKEL, per germline (reference sequence). Trimming removed 0 bases from V and 9 bases from J, with 12 bases in between. CDR3 amino acids: CASSQDHGQRPQHF. The CDR3 coding sequence is TGTGCCAGCAGCCAAGATCATGGGCAGCGGCCCCAGCATTTT.

This clonotype was seen repeatedly, ten times or more. The gene calls are TRBV6-1 and TRBJ1-2, with 8 bases that match TRBD1. With V trimmed by 5 bases and J by 2 bases, 1 base remained unmatched. The CDR3 is 13 amino acids. Germline V gene data show CDR1 as MNHNS and CDR2 as SASEGT. The CDR3, as DNA: TGTGCCAGCAGTAGGACAGGGAACTATGGCTACACCTTC. Translated: CASSRTGNYGYTF.

The V gene is TRBV6-5, the J gene TRBJ2-2, with D possibly TRBD1 on 6 matching bases. The V end was cut by 8 bases, the J end by 6 bases, with 28 bases between. Germline V gene data show CDR1 as MNHEY and CDR2 as SVGAGI. CDR3 length equals 18 residues. The CDR3 region is CASLAAVTGNRRPGELFF. DNA of the CDR3: TGTGCCAGCCTGGCGGCTGTAACAGGGAACCGACGGCCCGGGGAGCTGTTTTTT.